This T cell receptor (beta chain) originates from a study of glioma-infiltrating T cells. TCR alpha and beta CDR3 regions were amplified from RNA using iRepertoire nested multiplex PCR. Tissue mRNA or PBMC total RNA, roughly 85-450 ng, went into one-step reverse transcription and amplification. Using its own MiXCR run on the multiplex PCR reads, TCRdb lists one record per CDR3 protein. Seen here are 110,000 or so distinct CDR3 sequences, about 25% observed once, and the top ten hold around 30%. Study results and caveats: Tissue and blood shared very few CDR3 sequences. Above-expected tissue-blood divergence occurred in all gliomas, most in low-grade ones.

Details on this clonotype: The antigen is not known.

The V gene end was trimmed by 6 bases and the J gene end by 0 bases; junction bases not matched to a gene: 4. Germline V gene data show CDR1 as SQVTM and CDR2 as ANQGSEA. The CDR3 is made up of 14 amino acids. V gene TRBV29-1 combines with J gene TRBJ1-3; TRBD1 matches 8 bases. Sequenced material: glioma tissue, nonneoplastic brain tissue, or PBMCs (not recorded which). This clonotype originated in a human donor with low-grade glioma or glioblastoma, undergoing nonglioma brain surgery, or in good health (not recorded which). The CDR3 protein is CSVRQGTSGNTIYF. The CDR3 DNA follows: TGCAGCGTCAGACAGGGGACCTCTGGAAACACCATATATTTT.